This paragraph covers one TCR beta chain sequence. At least ten counts were recorded for this clonotype. Its antigen remains unidentified. No base quality values were provided; no much bigger clone lies one nucleotide off. Stable Graves' hyperthyroidism was defined as the absence of progression to ophthalmopathy over 18 months of follow-up. The hyperthyroidism patients were between 18 and 65 years old and newly diagnosed, with a disease duration of less than 2 months. Exclusion was applied to patients with uncontrolled infections, other autoimmune diseases, pregnancy or lactation. Clinical symptoms, serum thyroxine and TRAb, thyroid ultrasound, and orbital computed tomography formed the basis for the diagnoses. PBMCs were separated from roughly 10 ml of fresh peripheral blood using Ficoll-Paque density gradient centrifugation. Trizol reagent was used to extract total RNA, and RNA quality was then checked on an Agilent 2100 Bioanalyzer.

This entry is derived from a study of T cells in Graves' hyperthyroidism and ophthalmopathy (dated by TCRdb to the late 2010s). About the full investigation: Peripheral blood was collected at initial diagnosis, before any treatment. In about 6 Graves' hyperthyroidism patients, the study also compared T-cell repertoires from thyroid tissue with T-cell repertoires from blood. The 100 discovery patients were divided at random into training and test sets in a 7:3 ratio. To identify distinguishing TCR V-J signatures, a discovery cohort of roughly 100 patients was used, comprising 43 with Graves' ophthalmopathy and approximately 58 with stable Graves' hyperthyroidism. According to the paper, TCR Vbeta CDR3 sequencing was carried out on approximately 140 peripheral blood samples, which came from under 50 ophthalmopathy, some 73 hyperthyroidism and about 17 progressor patients. Prospective prediction of ophthalmopathy was tested in an independent validation cohort consisting of under 20 hyperthyroidism patients and around 16 patients who later progressed to ophthalmopathy. Once sampling was done, hyperthyroidism patients were given methimazole at a starting dose of 30 mg daily, whereas ophthalmopathy patients were given high-dose intravenous methylprednisolone.

Including the terminal cysteine and phenylalanine, the CDR3 comprises 14 residues. CDR3 DNA only is kept here, 42 bases in frame from base 1. V loses 0 bases of germline sequence and J loses 5 bases, and the interval between the two ends is 8 bases. CDR1 and CDR2 were assigned from the germline V gene as SGHRS and YFSETQ. What the work shows at the level of the full study, not this receptor alone: Sample size was not statistically predetermined, and blinding of investigators to group allocation was not performed. In validation, the model predicted progression to ophthalmopathy a median of approximately 6.6 months before onset, with roughly 70% sensitivity and roughly 72% specificity. A model built on a 13 V-J signature distinguished ophthalmopathy from stable hyperthyroidism, reaching about 88% sensitivity and 81.08% specificity in cross-validation and 80%/75% in testing. Most expanded thyroid clonotypes (frequency above 0.001) were also detected in blood, a finding suggesting that blood repertoires may reflect thyroid immune responses.

The TCR beta CDR3 regions were amplified from the RNA transcripts. The TCR CDR3 was subjected to a first round of RT-PCR using the HTBI primer set and the Qiagen OneStep RT-PCR kit. The libraries were constructed in a second round of multiplex PCR and then size-selected and purified. Paired-end sequencing of the libraries was performed with 100 bp reads on an Illumina HiSeq2000. The study's own analysis went as follows. SOAPnuke was used to process the raw data, with reads discarded if the reads contained adapters or uncalled bases, had a mean Phred below 15, or lacked an exact constant-primer or identifier match. High-quality paired reads were merged using COPE v1.2.5, and each unique nucleotide sequence was defined as a clonotype. MiTCR v1.1 was used to align clonotypes to the IMGT TRBV, TRBD and TRBJ reference segments. Analysis was restricted to V-J combinations with a frequency above 0.0001, which covered about 99% of repertoires. A TCS score was defined as the ratio between F50 (clonal expansion) and ExV (chaos), using BLOSUM62-based TCRdist between CDR3 peptides within each V-J. Welch's t-statistics and random forest reduced around 550 V-J features to 13, which were used in a naive Bayes classifier (R e1071). The Morisita-Horn index was used to measure how similar the thyroid and blood repertoires were. Starting from the raw public reads, TCRdb applied fastp trimming at Q25, assembled clones with MiXCR and retained in-frame beta chains. Merged by CDR3 protein, the rows form single entries marked with the most common genes and DNA. The V and J calls shown here were made by TCRdb, not taken from the authors' results. Present in this sample are more than 100,000 distinct CDR3 sequences, approximately 50% of which were seen just once. Approximately 24% of the sample goes to the ten largest clones.

Sequenced sample: blood. The sequence is built from TRBV5-1 and TRBJ2-2; no D gene call is confident. This clonotype originated in a man aged 35 to 55 with Graves' hyperthyroidism. Read as DNA, the sequence is TGCGCCAGCAGCTTGGGTCAGGAGACCGGGGAGCTGTTTTTT. Translation gives CASSLGQETGELFF.